The rows below give T cell receptor beta chains drawn from one sample of a study of blood T cell repertoires in COVID-19. Sequencing was performed with immunoSEQ multiplex PCR; in TCRdb, only in-frame clones are kept and a portion is missing. In the table there are about 190,000 clones, approximately 88% of which are singletons. Sequencing input: PBMCs or T cells enriched from blood (not recorded which). These receptor sequences come from a woman aged 25 to 39 who had recovered from COVID-19. Each CDR3 is given with its conserved first and last residue. A D gene is named only where the DNA matches it firmly. Only some rows state a clone size, as once, few, many or a class for expanded clones.

TRBV6-5,TRBD1,few,TRBJ1-5,CASSQQGASNQPQHF,TGTGCCAGCAGTCAACAGGGGGCGAGCAATCAGCCCCAGCATTTT
TRBV11-2,NA,NA,TRBJ1-5,CASSSGRGSNQPQHF,TGTGCCAGCAGCTCGGGACGGGGGAGCAATCAGCCCCAGCATTTT
TRBV7-2,TRBD1,NA,TRBJ2-3,CASSPGGTRTDTQYF,TGTGCCAGCAGCCCAGGGGGTACTCGCACAGATACGCAGTATTTT
TRBV27,NA,once,TRBJ1-1,CASRSDRSRTEAFF,TGTGCCAGCAGGTCCGACAGGTCGCGCACTGAAGCTTTCTTT
TRBV28,TRBD1,NA,TRBJ1-3,CASSAPGQGSSGNTIYF,TGTGCCAGCAGTGCTCCGGGACAGGGAAGCTCTGGAAACACCATATATTTT
TRBV5-1,NA,many,TRBJ1-6,CASREGNNSPLHF,TGCGCCAGCAGGGAGGGGAATAATTCACCCCTCCACTTT
TRBV14,TRBD1,NA,TRBJ1-6,CASSQEETGQGLVRGNSPLHF,TGTGCCAGCAGCCAAGAAGAAACGGGACAGGGGTTAGTTCGTGGTAATTCACCCCTCCACTTT
TRBV5-1,NA,NA,TRBJ2-3,CASSLVDGGGTDTQYF,TGCGCCAGCAGCTTGGTTGACGGGGGTGGCACAGATACGCAGTATTTT
TRBV5-5,NA,NA,TRBJ2-7,CASSLEGVPYEQYF,TGTGCCAGCAGCTTGGAGGGGGTTCCCTACGAGCAGTACTTC
TRBV30,TRBD1,NA,TRBJ1-5,CAWTRTGGSNQPQHF,TGTGCCTGGACCAGGACAGGGGGTAGCAATCAGCCCCAGCATTTT
TRBV28,NA,NA,TRBJ1-2,CASSFPGFGYTF,TGTGCCAGCAGTTTTCCGGGGTTTGGCTACACCTTC
TRBV5-1,TRBD2,NA,TRBJ2-5,CASSWGTSGGVRETQYF,TGCGCCAGCAGCTGGGGTACTAGCGGGGGGGTACGAGAGACCCAGTACTTC
TRBV5-6,NA,NA,TRBJ1-1,CASSLAGRGSGTEAFF,TGTGCCAGCAGCTTGGCGGGCAGGGGAAGTGGCACTGAAGCTTTCTTT
TRBV12-3/TRBV12-4,NA,once,TRBJ2-7,CASSPRRAEQYF,TGTGCCAGCAGTCCGCGCAGGGCCGAGCAGTACTTC
TRBV27,TRBD1,NA,TRBJ1-5,CASRLGTGNQPQHF,TGTGCCAGCAGACTAGGGACAGGGAATCAGCCCCAGCATTTT
TRBV5-6,TRBD1,NA,TRBJ1-4,CASSLEDRGSEKLFF,TGTGCCAGCAGCTTAGAAGACAGGGGAAGTGAAAAACTGTTTTTT
TRBV7-3,TRBD1,NA,TRBJ1-2,CASSIRAGTAYGYTF,TGTGCCAGCAGCATCAGAGCCGGGACAGCCTATGGCTACACCTTC
TRBV4-1,TRBD2,NA,TRBJ2-1,CASSLGTSGGNEQFF,TGCGCCAGCAGCCTCGGGACTAGCGGGGGCAATGAGCAGTTCTTC
TRBV6-6,NA,NA,TRBJ1-2,CASGLGGSYGYTF,TGTGCCAGCGGTCTGGGGGGAAGCTATGGCTACACCTTC
TRBV7-8,NA,NA,TRBJ2-1,CASSIGPDSYNEQFF,TGTGCCAGCAGCATCGGTCCCGACTCCTACAATGAGCAGTTCTTC
TRBV7-9,NA,NA,TRBJ1-2,CASSLFGGRGYTF,TGTGCCAGCAGCTTATTTGGGGGCCGTGGCTACACCTTC
TRBV14,TRBD2,NA,TRBJ2-1,CASSKAGDPGNEQFF,TGTGCCAGCAGTAAAGCGGGAGACCCTGGCAATGAGCAGTTCTTC
TRBV5-1,TRBD1,NA,TRBJ1-2,CASSTGQSYGYTF,TGCGCCAGCAGCACGGGACAGTCCTATGGCTACACCTTC
TRBV7-2,TRBD1,few,TRBJ1-5,CASSKTGGDQPQHF,TGTGCCAGCAGCAAGACAGGGGGCGATCAGCCCCAGCATTTT
TRBV18,NA,once,TRBJ2-5,CASSPRRTEETQYF,TGTGCCAGCTCACCAAGGCGGACAGAAGAGACCCAGTACTTC
TRBV19,NA,NA,TRBJ1-5,CASSPRQTSNQPQHF,TGTGCCAGTAGCCCAAGACAGACCAGCAATCAGCCCCAGCATTTT
TRBV5-1,TRBD2,NA,TRBJ2-7,CASSLGSAGLDEQYF,TGCGCCAGCAGCTTGGGTTCAGCGGGGTTGGACGAGCAGTACTTC
TRBV7-9,TRBD1,NA,TRBJ1-2,CASSLWDRESGYTF,TGTGCCAGCAGCTTGTGGGACAGGGAATCTGGCTACACCTTC
TRBV18,NA,NA,TRBJ1-2,CASSSGAYGYTF,TGTGCCAGCTCATCCGGTGCGTATGGCTACACCTTC
TRBV23-1,NA,NA,TRBJ1-1,CAGGTGTLNTEAFF,TGCGCCGGTGGTACCGGGACATTGAACACTGAAGCTTTCTTT
TRBV19,NA,NA,TRBJ1-2,CGTRQSGYGYTF,TGTGGTACCAGACAGAGCGGGTATGGCTACACCTTC
TRBV14,TRBD2,few,TRBJ2-2,CASSPRGSGRYTGELFF,TGTGCCAGCAGCCCACGCGGTAGCGGGAGGTACACCGGGGAGCTGTTTTTT
TRBV18,NA,NA,TRBJ1-2,CASSRGVPSYGYTF,TGTGCCAGCTCACGGGGGGTCCCCTCCTATGGCTACACCTTC
TRBV28,NA,NA,TRBJ2-3,CASSSGTFRSQYF,TGTGCCAGCAGTTCTGGGACTTTTCGTTCGCAGTATTTT
TRBV6-1,NA,NA,TRBJ1-2,CASSEASGQIGYGYTF,TGTGCCAGCAGTGAAGCGTCCGGACAGATAGGCTATGGCTACACCTTC
TRBV5-1,TRBD2,NA,TRBJ2-1,CASSATTSGSGEQFF,TGCGCCAGCAGCGCCACGACTAGCGGGTCCGGTGAGCAGTTCTTC
TRBV9,TRBD1,NA,TRBJ2-2,CASSEKRSTGGLSGELFF,TGTGCCAGCAGCGAGAAGAGATCGACAGGGGGACTTTCCGGGGAGCTGTTTTTT
TRBV28,NA,NA,TRBJ1-4,CASSTGSEKLFF,TGTGCCAGCAGCACAGGGTCCGAAAAACTGTTTTTT
TRBV19,NA,few,TRBJ1-2,CASTPRQIYGYTF,TGTGCCAGTACGCCGAGACAGATCTATGGCTACACCTTC
TRBV7-9,TRBD2,NA,TRBJ2-7,CASSRSGTSGRVNEQYF,TGTGCCAGCAGCCGTTCCGGGACTAGCGGGAGGGTTAACGAGCAGTACTTC
TRBV6-6,TRBD2,NA,TRBJ2-2,CASSPLGTSGWTRITGELFF,TGTGCCAGCAGTCCCCTGGGGACTAGCGGGTGGACCCGTATTACCGGGGAGCTGTTTTTT
TRBV9,TRBD1,NA,TRBJ1-4,CASSVGGPGTAEKLFF,TGTGCCAGCAGCGTAGGAGGACCCGGGACAGCCGAAAAACTGTTTTTT
TRBV9,TRBD1,NA,TRBJ2-2,CASSSRQGYSTGELFF,TGTGCCAGCAGCTCCCGACAGGGGTATTCGACCGGGGAGCTGTTTTTT
TRBV30,TRBD2,NA,TRBJ2-7,CAWSDGRGFYEQYF,TGTGCCTGGAGTGACGGGAGGGGGTTCTACGAGCAGTACTTC
TRBV24-1,TRBD1,once,TRBJ1-1,CATSDSTDRANTEAFF,TGTGCCACCAGTGATTCGACGGACAGGGCCAACACTGAAGCTTTCTTT
TRBV2,NA,NA,TRBJ1-2,CASKYRGSGYGYTF,TGTGCCAGCAAGTATAGAGGGTCCGGCTATGGCTACACCTTC
TRBV9,NA,once,TRBJ2-7,CASSPWTAGEGEQYF,TGTGCCAGCAGCCCCTGGACAGCAGGAGAAGGTGAGCAGTACTTC
TRBV7-2,NA,once,TRBJ2-2,CASSLVLVQGTGELFF,TGTGCCAGCAGCTTAGTACTGGTTCAGGGAACCGGGGAGCTGTTTTTT
TRBV2,TRBD2,NA,TRBJ2-5,CASSVPGEGETQYF,TGTGCCAGCAGTGTCCCCGGGGAGGGAGAGACCCAGTACTTC
TRBV28,NA,NA,TRBJ1-2,CASQYEENYGYTF,TGTGCCAGCCAGTATGAGGAGAACTATGGCTACACCTTC
TRBV9,TRBD2,NA,TRBJ2-1,CASSALPRGRMYEQFF,TGTGCCAGCAGCGCCCTTCCTCGCGGGAGGATGTATGAGCAGTTCTTC
TRBV10-2,NA,NA,TRBJ2-7,CASTSGYEQYF,TGCGCCAGCACCTCCGGCTACGAGCAGTACTTC
TRBV10-1,NA,NA,TRBJ1-4,CASSVTANNEKLFF,TGCGCCAGCAGCGTGACAGCGAATAATGAAAAACTGTTTTTT
TRBV28,NA,NA,TRBJ1-5,CASSIGGGGGNQPQHF,TGTGCCAGCAGTATTGGTGGGGGAGGGGGCAATCAGCCCCAGCATTTT
TRBV11-3,TRBD1,NA,TRBJ2-5,CASSLGQGTGTQYF,TGTGCCAGCAGCTTGGGACAGGGGACGGGGACCCAGTACTTC